What follows describes a single T cell receptor beta chain. Only in-frame clones appear in the TCRdb table, and some are missing; sequencing was by immunoSEQ multiplex PCR. The sample yields about 80,000 clones, around nine tenths seen once. These data belong to a study of control samples from healthy donors and cancer patients. The sample taken for sequencing was blood. This clonotype was obtained from a man aged 50-59 years in good health.

The CDR3 here is CASRKDILDLHF. For the CDR3, the DNA is TGTGCCAGCAGAAAGGACATATTGGACCTCCACTTT. The chain links TRBV6-5 to TRBJ1-6, with D perhaps TRBD1 (5 bases). The CDR3 has 12 residues. CDR1 and CDR2 from the germline V gene are MNHEY and SVGAGI. Deletions cut 6 bases from V and 15 bases from J, with 15 bases between.